The entry below gives a single T cell receptor beta chain sequence along with its context. Its specificity is unknown. A clone one base away is much larger, so this may be a read error. The CDR3 runs 15 residues. Germline CDR1 and CDR2: SGHDT and YYEEEE. This sample is part of a study of CD8 T cells in ankylosing spondylitis. Overall study results and limits: In peripheral blood, disease-linked CD8+ clones occurred at relatively low frequencies. Past studies reported some motif variants in reactive arthritis synovial fluid and blood.

Via MiXCR, TCRdb re-called the 5' RACE reads, giving one row per CDR3 protein. The sample holds more than 300,000 distinct CDR3 sequences; roughly 11% are singletons and the top ten take roughly 9.5%. This sequence was found in a female donor with ankylosing spondylitis or in good health (not recorded which). The V and J genes are TRBV5-6 and TRBJ2-3, with D maybe TRBD1 (5 bases). The specimen was blood, either unsorted or a sorted T cell fraction (not recorded which). CDR3: CAGSLGRASTDTQYF. CDR3 bases: TGTGCCGGCAGCTTGGGCAGGGCCAGCACAGATACGCAGTATTTT. Full variable domain (outside the CDR3, taken from reference TRBV5-6 and TRBJ2-3): DAGVTQSPTHLIKTRGQQVTLRCSPKSGHDTVSWYQQALGQGPQFIFQYYEEEERQRGNFPDRFSGHQFPNYSSELNVNALLLGDSALYLCAGSLGRASTDTQYFGPGTRLTVL.